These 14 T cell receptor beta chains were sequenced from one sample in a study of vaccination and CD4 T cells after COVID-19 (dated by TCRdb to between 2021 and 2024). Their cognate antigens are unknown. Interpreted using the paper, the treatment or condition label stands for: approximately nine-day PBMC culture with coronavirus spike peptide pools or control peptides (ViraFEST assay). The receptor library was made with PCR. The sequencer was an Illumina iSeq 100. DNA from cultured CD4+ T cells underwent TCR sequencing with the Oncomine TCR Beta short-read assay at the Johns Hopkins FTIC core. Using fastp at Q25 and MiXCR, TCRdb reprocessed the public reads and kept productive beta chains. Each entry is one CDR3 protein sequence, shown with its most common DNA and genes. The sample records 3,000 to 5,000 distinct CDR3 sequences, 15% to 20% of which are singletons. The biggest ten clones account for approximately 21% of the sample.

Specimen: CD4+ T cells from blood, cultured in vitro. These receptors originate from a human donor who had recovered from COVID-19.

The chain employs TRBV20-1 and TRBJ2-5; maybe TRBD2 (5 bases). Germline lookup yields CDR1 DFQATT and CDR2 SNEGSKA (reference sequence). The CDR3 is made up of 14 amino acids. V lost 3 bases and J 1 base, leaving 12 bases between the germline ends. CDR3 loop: CSARLGGPQETQYF. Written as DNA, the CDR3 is TGCAGTGCTAGGTTAGGCGGGCCCCAAGAGACCCAGTACTTC.

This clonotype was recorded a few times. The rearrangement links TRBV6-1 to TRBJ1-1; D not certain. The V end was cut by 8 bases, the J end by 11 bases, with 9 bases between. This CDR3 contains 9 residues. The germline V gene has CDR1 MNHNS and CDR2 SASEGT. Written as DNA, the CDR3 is TGTGCCAGCCCTCAGCGCGCTTTCTTT. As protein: CASPQRAFF.

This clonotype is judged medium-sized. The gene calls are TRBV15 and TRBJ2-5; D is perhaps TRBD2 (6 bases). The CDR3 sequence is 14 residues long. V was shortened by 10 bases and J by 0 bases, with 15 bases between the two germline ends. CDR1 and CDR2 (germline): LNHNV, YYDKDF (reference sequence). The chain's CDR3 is CAISLRGDQETQYF. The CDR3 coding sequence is TGTGCCATCTCATTACGCGGGGACCAAGAGACCCAGTACTTC.

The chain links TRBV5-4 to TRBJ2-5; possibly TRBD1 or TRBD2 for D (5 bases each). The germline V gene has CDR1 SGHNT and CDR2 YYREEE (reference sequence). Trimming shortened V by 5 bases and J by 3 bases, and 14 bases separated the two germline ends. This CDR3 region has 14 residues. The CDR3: CASSYFGTEETQYF. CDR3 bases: TGTGCCAGCAGTTATTTCGGGACGGAAGAGACCCAGTACTTC.

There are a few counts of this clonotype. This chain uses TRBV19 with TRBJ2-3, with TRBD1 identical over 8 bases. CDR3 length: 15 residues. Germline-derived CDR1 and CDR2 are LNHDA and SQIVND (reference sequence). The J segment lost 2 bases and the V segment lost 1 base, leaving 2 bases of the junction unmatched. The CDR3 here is CASSIGDRLTDTQYF. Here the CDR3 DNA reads TGTGCCAGTAGTATAGGGGACAGGCTCACAGATACGCAGTATTTT.

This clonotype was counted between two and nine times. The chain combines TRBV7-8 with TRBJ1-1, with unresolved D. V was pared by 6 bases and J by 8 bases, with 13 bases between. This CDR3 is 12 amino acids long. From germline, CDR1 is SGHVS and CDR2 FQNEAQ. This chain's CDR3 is CASRPPISEAFF. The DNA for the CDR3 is TGTGCCAGCAGACCCCCGATCTCGGAAGCTTTCTTT.

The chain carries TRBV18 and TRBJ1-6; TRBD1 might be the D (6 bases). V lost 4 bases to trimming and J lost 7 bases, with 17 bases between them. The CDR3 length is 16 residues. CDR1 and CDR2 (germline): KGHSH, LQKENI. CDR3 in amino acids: CASSQGVSSVNSPLHF. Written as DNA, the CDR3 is TGTGCCAGCTCACAGGGGGTTTCCTCGGTCAATTCACCCCTCCACTTT. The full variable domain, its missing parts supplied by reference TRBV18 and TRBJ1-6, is NAGVMQNPRHLVRRRGQEARLRCSPMKGHSHVYWYRQLPEEGLKFMVYLQKENIIDESGMPKERFSAEFPKEGPSILRIQQVVRGDSAAYFCASSQGVSSVNSPLHFGNGTRLTVT.

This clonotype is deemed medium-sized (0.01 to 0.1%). CDR3 protein: CASSLTGGVEGYTF. The CDR3 DNA reads as TGCGCCAGCAGCTTGACAGGGGGTGTTGAGGGCTACACCTTC. The V gene is TRBV5-1, the J gene TRBJ1-2; 8 bases agree with TRBD1. The CDR3 covers 14 residues. Trimming cost V 1 base and J 8 bases; bases outside gene matches: 7. In germline, CDR1 is SGHRS, CDR2 YFSETQ.

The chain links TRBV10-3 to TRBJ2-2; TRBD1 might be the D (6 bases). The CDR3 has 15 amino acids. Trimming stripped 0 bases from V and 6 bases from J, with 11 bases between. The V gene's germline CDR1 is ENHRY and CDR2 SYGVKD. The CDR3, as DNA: TGTGCCATCAGTGAGTCGGGGACAACCGCCGGGGAGCTGTTTTTT. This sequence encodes CAISESGTTAGELFF.

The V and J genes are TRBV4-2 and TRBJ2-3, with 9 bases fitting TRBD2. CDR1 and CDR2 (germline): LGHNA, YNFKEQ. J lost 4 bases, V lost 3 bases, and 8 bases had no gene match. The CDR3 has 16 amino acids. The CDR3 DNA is TGTGCCAGCAGCCAGCCCGCGGGGGGGATGGCAGATACGCAGTATTTT. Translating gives CASSQPAGGMADTQYF.

CDR3 amino acids: CAWSLGHYEQYF. The DNA for the CDR3 is TGTGCCTGGAGTTTGGGGCATTACGAGCAGTACTTC. V gene TRBV30 combines with J gene TRBJ2-7; a possible D gene is TRBD1 (5 bases). The CDR3 covers 12 residues. Germline lookup yields CDR1 GTSNPN and CDR2 SVGIG (reference sequence). V shed 2 bases and J shed 4 bases, with 9 bases lying between them. The full variable domain, with the rest looked up from reference TRBV30 and TRBJ2-7, is SQTIHQWPATLVQPVGSPLSLECTVEGTSNPNLYWYRQAAGRGLQLLFYSVGIGQISSEVPQNLSASRPQDRQFILSSKKLLLSDSGFYLCAWSLGHYEQYFGPGTRLTVT.

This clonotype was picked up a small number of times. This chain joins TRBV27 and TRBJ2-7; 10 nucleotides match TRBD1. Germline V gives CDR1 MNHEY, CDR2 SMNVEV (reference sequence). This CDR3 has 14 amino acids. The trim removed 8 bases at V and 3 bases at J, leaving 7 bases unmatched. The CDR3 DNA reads TGTGCCAGCTGTCCAGGACAGGGGGGCTACGAGCAGTACTTC. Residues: CASCPGQGGYEQYF.

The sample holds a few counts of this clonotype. CDR3 residues: CASSPRNSGNTIYF. For the CDR3, the DNA is TGTGCCAGTAGTCCCAGGAACTCTGGAAACACCATATATTTT. This sequence joins TRBV19 and TRBJ1-3; D gene unclear. The CDR3 has 14 amino acids. V lost 5 bases, J lost 0 bases, and 8 bases lay in between. CDR1 and CDR2 from the germline V gene are LNHDA and SQIVND (reference sequence).

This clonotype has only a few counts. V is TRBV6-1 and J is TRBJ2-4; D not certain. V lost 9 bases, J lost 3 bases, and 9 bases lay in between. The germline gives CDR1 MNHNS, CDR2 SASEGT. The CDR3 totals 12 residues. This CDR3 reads CASLRNKNIQYF. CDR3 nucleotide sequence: TGTGCCAGTCTTCGAAACAAAAACATTCAGTACTTC.